Following are 26 T cell receptor beta chains from one sample sequenced in a study of T cell changes during pregnancy in multiple sclerosis. Using immunoSEQ multiplex PCR, the repertoire was profiled, and TCRdb retains in-frame clones only, with some absent. Altogether about 89,000 clones are present, 85% to 95% being singletons, with the ten largest covering roughly 0.81%. Source: peripheral blood, taken in the third trimester of pregnancy. These receptors originate from a female donor with multiple sclerosis, enrolled in a pregnancy study.

The chain uses TRBV18 and TRBJ1-2; 11 bases match TRBD1. The trim removed 3 bases at V and 7 bases at J, leaving 4 bases unmatched. This CDR3 contains 14 residues. Germline loops: CDR1 KGHSH, CDR2 LQKENI. The CDR3 coding sequence is TGTGCCAGCTCACCGCCGGACAGGGGGCCTGGCTACACCTTC. Its protein product is CASSPPDRGPGYTF.

The chain couples TRBV27 to TRBJ2-5; maybe TRBD1 (6 bases). The ends were cut back, 11 bases at V and 5 bases at J, with 27 bases in the middle. The CDR3 loop spans 16 amino acids. Germline CDR1 reads MNHEY; CDR2 reads SMNVEV (reference sequence). This chain's CDR3 is CASNHTVSTGSETQYF. In nucleotides, the CDR3 is TGTGCCTCCAATCACACCGTCAGTACAGGGTCGGAGACCCAGTACTTC.

The chain employs TRBV5-1 and TRBJ2-1; TRBD1 matches at 9 bases. Germline V gene sequence: CDR1 SGHRS, CDR2 YFSETQ. The CDR3 extends over 13 amino acids. After removal of 1 base from V and 16 bases from J, the junction contained 9 bases not matched to a gene. DNA for the CDR3: TGCGCCAGCAGCTTGCGGTACGGGGACAGGGATTTCTTC. Residues: CASSLRYGDRDFF.

The chain has TRBV5-6 and TRBJ2-1, with TRBD2 identical over 9 bases. With V trimmed by 5 bases and J by 5 bases, 14 bases remained unmatched. The CDR3 loop spans 17 amino acids. CDR1 is SGHDT and CDR2 is YYEEEE in the germline V gene. The CDR3 region is CASRPSGITPRHNEQFF. The CDR3 coding sequence is TGTGCCAGCAGACCTAGCGGGATTACTCCGCGACACAATGAGCAGTTCTTC.

This sequence joins TRBV28 and TRBJ1-1; maybe TRBD1 (6 bases). V gave up 5 bases and J gave up 3 bases, with 10 bases separating them. The CDR3 spans 13 residues. The germline V gene encodes CDR1 MDHEN and CDR2 SYDVKM. CDR3 bases: TGTGCCAGCAGTGAGGACAGCTACACTGAAGCTTTCTTT. It translates to CASSEDSYTEAFF.

This sequence joins TRBV2 and TRBJ1-5; a weak D match, TRBD1 (6 bases). From germline, CDR1 is SNHLY and CDR2 FYNNEI. Deletions cut 4 bases from V and 0 bases from J, with 10 bases between. The CDR3 sequence is 15 residues long. The CDR3 nucleotides are TGTGCCAGCAGTGCAGGGGCCGCTAGCAATCAGCCCCAGCATTTT. Amino acid sequence: CASSAGAASNQPQHF.

V is TRBV7-9 and J is TRBJ2-1; tentative D call: TRBD2 (7 bases). CDR1 SEHNR and CDR2 FQNEAQ come from the germline V gene (reference sequence). The CDR3 is 14 residues long. CDR3 in amino acids: CATHRGAGYNEQFF. CDR3 coding DNA: TGTGCTACCCATCGGGGGGCAGGGTACAATGAGCAGTTCTTC. Filled out from reference TRBV7-9 and TRBJ2-1, the complete variable domain reads DTGVSQNPRHKITKRGQNVTFRCDPISEHNRLYWYRQTLGQGPEFLTYFQNEAQLEKSRLLSDRFSAERPKGSFSTLEIQRTEQGDSAMYLCATHRGAGYNEQFFGPGTRLTVL.

This chain connects TRBV29-1 to TRBJ2-7; D might be TRBD2 (5 bases). Trimming took 1 base from V and 6 from J, leaving 7 bases between them. CDR1 and CDR2 from the germline V gene are SQVTM and ANQGSEA. CDR3 length: 11 amino acids. CDR3 sequence: CSVEGRGEQYF. The CDR3 DNA is TGCAGCGTTGAAGGCCGGGGCGAGCAGTACTTC.

The chain links TRBV7-8 to TRBJ1-5; tentatively, D is TRBD1 (6 bases). This CDR3 comprises 18 residues. V lost 5 bases and J lost 2, with 22 bases in between. Germline lookup yields CDR1 SGHVS and CDR2 FQNEAQ. The CDR3 DNA follows: TGTGCCAGCAGCCTCCTAAGGGTGGGGGCTCGGGGCAATCAGCCCCAGCATTTT. Protein: CASSLLRVGARGNQPQHF. Drawing the rest from reference TRBV7-8 and TRBJ1-5, the complete variable domain is GAGVSQSPRYKVAKRGQDVALRCDPISGHVSLFWYQQALGQGPEFLTYFQNEAQLDKSGLPSDRFFAERPEGSVSTLKIQRTQQEDSAVYLCASSLLRVGARGNQPQHFGDGTRLSIL.

The chain employs TRBV5-1 and TRBJ2-7, with TRBD2 matching over 8 bases. In germline, CDR1 is SGHRS, CDR2 YFSETQ. The CDR3 is made up of 15 amino acids. V shed 7 bases, J shed 0 bases, and the junction held 9 bases outside the gene matches. In DNA form, the CDR3 reads TGCGCCAGCGGGATTGTAGCGGGAAACTCCTACGAGCAGTACTTC. This gives the protein CASGIVAGNSYEQYF.

The chain couples TRBV5-6 to TRBJ2-1; the match to TRBD2 covers 11 bases. The CDR3 is 17 residues long. From germline, CDR1 is SGHDT and CDR2 YYEEEE. The V gene end was trimmed by 4 bases and the J gene end by 6 bases; junction bases not matched to a gene: 12. CDR3 sequence: CASSPPGLAARPNEQFF. The CDR3 nucleotides read TGTGCCAGCAGCCCCCCGGGACTAGCGGCGAGACCCAATGAGCAGTTCTTC.

J is TRBJ1-2 and V is TRBV6-1; tentative D call: TRBD1 (6 bases). CDR1 and CDR2 (germline): MNHNS, SASEGT. The CDR3 spans 11 residues. Trimming removed 5 bases from V and 8 bases from J, with 9 bases in between. The CDR3 DNA reads as TGTGCCAGCAGTAGGGGGAACGGCTACACCTTC. The encoded protein is CASSRGNGYTF.

The chain links TRBV30 to TRBJ2-5; 8 bases fit TRBD2. The germline CDR1 and CDR2 sequences are GTSNPN and SVGIG (reference sequence). Trimming cost V 5 bases and J 0 bases; bases outside gene matches: 23. The length of the CDR3 is 20 residues. The CDR3 coding sequence is TGTGCCTGGGGTCGGATCAAAAAACTAGCGGTTAATCTGTACCAAGAGACCCAGTACTTC. Its protein is CAWGRIKKLAVNLYQETQYF.

The rearrangement links TRBV5-1 to TRBJ1-1, with TRBD1 as a possible D gene (5 bases). Trimming removed 0 bases at V and 3 bases at J, with 18 bases between. Germline loops: CDR1 SGHRS, CDR2 YFSETQ. This CDR3 is 17 amino acids long. The DNA of the CDR3 is TGCGCCAGCAGCTTGGGCACAGGATATCGGTCGGACACTGAAGCTTTCTTT. Its translation is CASSLGTGYRSDTEAFF.

The chain links TRBV10-3 to TRBJ2-7, with 7 bases aligning to TRBD1. This CDR3 has 13 residues. V lost 4 bases and J lost 0; bases outside the gene matches: 0. Germline V CDR1 and CDR2: ENHRY, SYGVKD. The DNA of the CDR3 is TGTGCCATCAGTGGGGACAGCTCCTACGAGCAGTACTTC. It yields the protein CAISGDSSYEQYF.

J is TRBJ1-3 and V is TRBV19; D call uncertain. The CDR3 has 15 amino acids. Germline V gene sequence: CDR1 LNHDA, CDR2 SQIVND (reference sequence). Trimming took off 6 bases at V and 2 bases at J, with 14 bases between the two ends. Here the CDR3 DNA reads TGTGCCAGTAGCTACCTGAGGTGGGCTGGAAACACCATATATTTT. Amino acids: CASSYLRWAGNTIYF.

The J gene is TRBJ2-7, the V gene TRBV6-1, with D possibly being TRBD2 (6 bases). Trimming removed 4 bases from V and 2 bases from J, with 9 bases in between. The CDR3 runs 13 residues. Looked up from germline, CDR1 is MNHNS and CDR2 is SASEGT. The CDR3 sequence is CASSAGETYEQYF. CDR3 bases: TGTGCCAGCAGTGCGGGAGAGACCTACGAGCAGTACTTC.

J is TRBJ2-7 and V is TRBV27, with TRBD2 as a possible D gene (6 bases). Deletions cut 6 bases from V and 1 base from J, with 10 bases between. Germline V CDR1 and CDR2: MNHEY, SMNVEV (reference sequence). The CDR3 is 13 residues long. The DNA for the CDR3 is TGTGCCAGCAGGGGGGGAGGTTCCTACGAGCAGTACTTC. Its protein product is CASRGGGSYEQYF.

The chain joins TRBV14 to TRBJ2-1, with 12 bases identical to TRBD2. V lost 2 bases, J lost 9 bases, and 2 bases stayed unmatched. This CDR3 region has 14 residues. CDR1 and CDR2 (germline): SGHDN, FVKESK. The CDR3 region has the DNA TGTGCCAGCAGCCAACGACTAGCGGGAGTTGAGCAGTTCTTC. Its translation is CASSQRLAGVEQFF.

CDR3 amino acids: CASSYSGQGSYEQYF. CDR3 nucleotides: TGTGCCAGCAGTTACTCGGGACAGGGGTCCTACGAGCAGTACTTC. V usage is TRBV6-5 and J usage is TRBJ2-7; 10 nucleotides align to TRBD1. The CDR3 covers 15 residues. Trimming cost V 0 bases and J 1 base; bases outside gene matches: 0. Germline V CDR1 and CDR2: MNHEY, SVGAGI.

The genes are TRBV6-1 and TRBJ2-7, with D unclear. Trimming left V 1 base short and J 6 bases short, with 16 bases between. In germline, CDR1 is MNHNS, CDR2 SASEGT. The length of the CDR3 is 15 residues. DNA for the CDR3: TGTGCCAGCAGTGAAGGTTCTGTGAGGTTCGGCGAGCAGTACTTC. It is translated as CASSEGSVRFGEQYF.

This chain links TRBV19 with TRBJ2-1, with TRBD1 matching over 7 bases. The CDR3 loop spans 16 amino acids. Germline assignment: CDR1 LNHDA and CDR2 SQIVND (reference sequence). V shed 2 bases, J shed 0 bases, and the junction held 4 bases outside the gene matches. CDR3 protein: CASSITGQSSYNEQFF. CDR3 nucleotide sequence: TGTGCCAGTAGTATAACGGGACAGTCCTCCTACAATGAGCAGTTCTTC.

The genes are TRBV27 and TRBJ2-1; TRBD2 might be the D (5 bases). The CDR3 spans 12 residues. Trimming shortened V by 3 bases and J by 7 bases, and 7 bases separated the two germline ends. Germline assignment: CDR1 MNHEY and CDR2 SMNVEV (reference sequence). CDR3 sequence (DNA): TGTGCCAGCAGTTTCACGGGGAATGAGCAGTTCTTC. Its protein product is CASSFTGNEQFF.

This chain's CDR3 is CASSSYPGKDTEAFF. CDR3 sequence (DNA): TGTGCCAGTAGTTCATACCCAGGGAAGGACACTGAAGCTTTCTTT. V usage is TRBV19 and J usage is TRBJ1-1; weak D call: TRBD1 (5 bases). This CDR3 has 15 amino acids. V lost 5 bases to trimming and J lost 3 bases, with 16 bases between them. CDR1 is LNHDA and CDR2 is SQIVND in the germline V gene (reference sequence).

The chain links TRBV15 to TRBJ2-7, with 7 nucleotides matching TRBD1. The germline V gene has CDR1 LNHNV and CDR2 YYDKDF (reference sequence). This CDR3 spans 13 amino acids. V gave up 5 bases and J gave up 3 bases; unmatched junction bases: 4. The CDR3 protein is CATSGDSYYEQYF. The CDR3 coding sequence is TGTGCCACCAGCGGGGACAGCTACTACGAGCAGTACTTC.

V usage is TRBV13 and J usage is TRBJ2-7, with TRBD2 matching over 11 bases. The germline gives CDR1 PRHDT, CDR2 FYEKMQ (reference sequence). The CDR3 length is 17 residues. V trimming: 5 bases; J trimming: 3 bases; junction bases outside the gene matches: 12. The DNA of the CDR3 is TGTGCCAGCAGCGGGGGGACTAGCGGAGTCCTGAACTACGAGCAGTACTTC. Its translation is CASSGGTSGVLNYEQYF.